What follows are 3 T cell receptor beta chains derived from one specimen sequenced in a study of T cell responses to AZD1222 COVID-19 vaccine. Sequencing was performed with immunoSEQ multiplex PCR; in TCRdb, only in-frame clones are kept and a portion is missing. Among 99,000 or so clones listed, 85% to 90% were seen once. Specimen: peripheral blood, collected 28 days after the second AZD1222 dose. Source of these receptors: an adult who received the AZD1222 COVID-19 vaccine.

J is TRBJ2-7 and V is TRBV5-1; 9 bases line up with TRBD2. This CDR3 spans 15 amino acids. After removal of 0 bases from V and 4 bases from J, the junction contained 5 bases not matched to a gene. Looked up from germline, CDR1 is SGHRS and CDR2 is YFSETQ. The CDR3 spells CASSLALAGVYEQYF. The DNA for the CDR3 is TGCGCCAGCAGCTTGGCGTTAGCGGGAGTGTACGAGCAGTACTTC.

This chain's CDR3 is CASRRRQLSGANVLTF. CDR3 coding DNA: TGTGCCAGCAGGCGCAGACAGCTCTCTGGGGCCAACGTCCTGACTTTC. The gene calls are TRBV28 and TRBJ2-6; the D gene is possibly TRBD1 (5 bases). Germline-derived CDR1 and CDR2 are MDHEN and SYDVKM. The germline V and J ends were trimmed by 6 bases and 0 bases, with 12 bases remaining between them. This CDR3 has 16 amino acids. Variable domain in full (rest from reference TRBV28 and TRBJ2-6): DVKVTQSSRYLVKRTGEKVFLECVQDMDHENMFWYRQDPGLGLRLIYFSYDVKMKEKGDIPEGYSVSREKKERFSLILESASTNQTSMYLCASRRRQLSGANVLTFGAGSRLTVL.

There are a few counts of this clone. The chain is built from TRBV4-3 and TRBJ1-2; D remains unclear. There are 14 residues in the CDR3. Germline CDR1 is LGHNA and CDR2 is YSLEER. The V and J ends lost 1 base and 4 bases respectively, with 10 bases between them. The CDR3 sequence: CASSQGGLSYGYTF. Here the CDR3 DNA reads TGCGCCAGCAGCCAAGGCGGTTTAAGCTATGGCTACACCTTC.